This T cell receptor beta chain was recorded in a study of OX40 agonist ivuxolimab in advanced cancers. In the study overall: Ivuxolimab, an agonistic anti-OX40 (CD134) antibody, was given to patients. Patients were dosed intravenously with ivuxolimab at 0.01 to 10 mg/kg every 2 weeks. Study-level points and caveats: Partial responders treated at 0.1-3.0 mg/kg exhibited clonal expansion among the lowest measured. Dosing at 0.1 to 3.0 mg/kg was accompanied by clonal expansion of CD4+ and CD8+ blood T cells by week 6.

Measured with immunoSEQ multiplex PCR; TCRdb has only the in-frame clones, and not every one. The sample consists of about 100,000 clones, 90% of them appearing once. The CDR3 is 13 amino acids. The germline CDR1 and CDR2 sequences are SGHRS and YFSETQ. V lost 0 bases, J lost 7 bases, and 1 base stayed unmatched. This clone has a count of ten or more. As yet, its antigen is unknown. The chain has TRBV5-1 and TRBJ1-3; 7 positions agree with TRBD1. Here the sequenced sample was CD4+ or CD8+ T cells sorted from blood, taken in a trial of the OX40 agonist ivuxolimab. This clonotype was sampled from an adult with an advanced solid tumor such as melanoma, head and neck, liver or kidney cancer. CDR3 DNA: TGCGCCAGCAGCTTGGGCAGGGGGAACACCATATATTTT. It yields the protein CASSLGRGNTIYF.